Below, one T cell receptor (beta chain) is given with its context. Antigen: not known. Sequencing in the ViraFEST assay came after antigen-specific CD4+ T cells had been expanded with viral peptide pools, which were used to stimulate PBMC. Cells that had been cultured for roughly 9 days were the source of isolated CD4+ T cells. Infection with SARS-CoV-2 occurred in the person between March and December 2020, and PCR confirmed it. Cultures of roughly 2 million PBMC per well contained approximately 9.6 IU/ml IL-2 plus 10 ug/ml peptides. Germline CDR1 and CDR2: LGHNA and YNFKEQ. This CDR3 is built from 18 residues. Between the trimmed V and J ends, which lost 4 bases and 5 bases, there was a span of 21 bases. This entry belongs to a study of vaccination effects on CD4 cells after COVID-19. Looking at the study overall: Samples were given by two convalescent patients 16 days and one week before vaccination.

The repertoire was sequenced with immunoSEQ multiplex PCR; TCRdb's copy has only in-frame clones and lacks some. The sample holds approximately 70,000 clones, around 70% seen once. Study findings and constraints: Marked clonal contraction of infection- and vaccine-induced clones was seen late after vaccination. In convalescent patients, vaccine-induced clones largely differed from infection-induced clones.

The chain recombines TRBV4-2 with TRBJ1-6; the D gene is possibly TRBD1 (5 bases). The source material was CD4+ T cells from PBMCs cultured with HIV peptides, sampled before COVID-19 vaccination. Regarding subset: HIV-1 Nef peptide pool negative control/reference culture. The receptor comes from a human donor who had a prior SARS-CoV-2 infection. CDR3 in amino acids: CASSPRGRERPNNSPLHF. The DNA for the CDR3 is TGTGCCAGCAGCCCCCGGGGCAGGGAGAGGCCTAATAATTCACCCCTCCACTTT.